This record covers a single T cell receptor (beta chain). These data belong to a study of blood T cells in healthy people across ages. V lost 6 bases and J 0 bases, leaving 15 bases between the germline ends. Germline V lookup: CDR1 MNHNS, CDR2 SASEGT. The CDR3 totals 17 residues. Sample-barcoded 5' priming and a J-beta primer mix drove a second PCR of 7 to 11 cycles. TCRdb recomputed calls from the 5' RACE reads with MiXCR, one row per CDR3 protein. The table includes 1.5 million to 1.8 million distinct CDR3 sequences, roughly 43% detected once. The V gene is TRBV6-1, the J gene TRBJ2-6; D is tentatively TRBD1 or TRBD2 (6 bases each). This clonotype was sampled from a woman between 18 and 30 years old in good health. The sample taken for sequencing was blood. CDR3 DNA: TGTGCCAGCAGGGGAGGACAGCGTTCCTCTGGGGCCAACGTCCTGACTTTC. The encoded protein is CASRGGQRSSGANVLTF.